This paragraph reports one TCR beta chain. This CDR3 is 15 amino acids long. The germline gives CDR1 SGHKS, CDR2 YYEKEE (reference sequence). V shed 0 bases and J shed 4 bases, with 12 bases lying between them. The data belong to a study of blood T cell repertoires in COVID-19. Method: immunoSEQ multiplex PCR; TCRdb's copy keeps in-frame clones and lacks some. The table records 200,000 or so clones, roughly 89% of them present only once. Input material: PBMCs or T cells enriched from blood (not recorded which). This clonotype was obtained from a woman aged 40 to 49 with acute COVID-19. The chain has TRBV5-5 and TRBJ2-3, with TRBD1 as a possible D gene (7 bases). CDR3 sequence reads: CASSLGQGGADTQYF. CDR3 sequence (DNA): TGTGCCAGCAGCTTGGGGCAGGGGGGCGCAGATACGCAGTATTTT.